Below, one TCR beta chain is given with its context. Authors' analysis steps: It was from reference gene primer amplification that nucleated cell counts were estimated. Assay used: immunoSEQ multiplex PCR; TCRdb lists only in-frame clones, some missing. The V and J calls and clone size are taken from that table; D and trimming were inferred from the DNA. The sample has approximately 150,000 clones, over 70% seen once. The record originates from a study of blood T cell repertoires in COVID-19. Study background: The samples span acute and convalescent COVID-19 from the United States, Italy and Spain. Sample material is recorded as cDNA or gDNA derived from T cells, B-cell-depleted T cells, or PBMCs.

The CDR3 consists of 14 residues. CDR1 is MNHEY, CDR2 SVGEGT, per germline. The V and J ends lost 5 bases and 6 bases respectively, with 14 bases between them. The receptor's source is a man between 60 and 70 years old with active or convalescent COVID-19. Sequencing input: peripheral blood. The chain is built from TRBV6-2 or TRBV6-3 and TRBJ2-1; D might be TRBD2 (5 bases). The CDR3 loop is CASSRATRPNEQFF. The CDR3, as DNA: TGTGCCAGCAGTAGGGCAACTAGACCCAATGAGCAGTTCTTC.